The clone carrying this T cell receptor beta chain showed up many times. The target antigen is unknown. The data derive from a study of T cells in Graves' hyperthyroidism and ophthalmopathy. Looking at the study overall: The blood sample was taken at first diagnosis, before treatment began.

Study results and caveats: Blood also held most thyroid clonotypes expanded beyond 0.001.

Researchers amplified the TCR beta CDR3 regions from RNA transcripts. A set of HTBI primers served as the primers for a first-round RT-PCR of the TCR CDR3. In TCRdb, the multiplex PCR reads were re-called with MiXCR into one record per CDR3 protein. The repertoire has approximately 600,000 distinct CDR3 sequences, roughly 14% of them found once; the top ten carry around 4.1%. Germline V lookup: CDR1 MNHEY, CDR2 SVGEGT. Unmatched junction bases numbered 7, after V lost 6 bases and J lost 0 bases. This CDR3 comprises 15 residues. Patients were excluded for uncontrolled infection, other autoimmune disease, pregnancy or lactation.

This receptor was obtained from a woman between 40 and 55 years old with Graves' ophthalmopathy. The V gene is TRBV6-2 or TRBV6-3, the J gene TRBJ2-5; 7 bases are a match to TRBD1. The sequencing input was blood. The CDR3 reads CASRPRGLYQETQYF. DNA for the CDR3: TGTGCCAGCAGACCGAGGGGGCTTTACCAAGAGACCCAGTACTTC.